A single sample gave rise to the 30 T cell receptor beta chains below, sequenced in a study of blood T cell repertoires in COVID-19. Assay: immunoSEQ multiplex PCR; the TCRdb copy retains only in-frame clones and omits some. The sample holds roughly 280,000 clones, more than 85% seen once. Sequenced material: PBMCs or T cells enriched from blood (not recorded which). The receptors here all came from a man aged 35 to 55 who had been exposed to COVID-19.

The genes are TRBV12-3 or TRBV12-4 and TRBJ1-4; D is possibly TRBD1 (5 bases). CDR3 size: 13 residues. The V and J ends lost 5 bases and 7 bases respectively, with 11 bases between them. In DNA, the CDR3 is TGTGCCAGCAGTGTCAGGGAAACTGAAAAACTGTTTTTT. The encoded protein is CASSVRETEKLFF.

The CDR3 nucleotides read TGTGCCAGCAGCTTCATTAGCGGGAGTCCGCTGGGAGAGACCCAGTACTTC. Amino acids: CASSFISGSPLGETQYF. The chain employs TRBV11-2 and TRBJ2-5; 9 positions match TRBD2. Per germline, CDR1 SGHAT and CDR2 FQNNGV. The CDR3 has 17 amino acids. The V gene end was trimmed by 3 bases and the J gene end by 4 bases; junction bases not matched to a gene: 12. The full variable domain, rest sourced from reference TRBV11-2 and TRBJ2-5, is EAGVAQSPRYKIIEKRQSVAFWCNPISGHATLYWYQQILGQGPKLLIQFQNNGVVDDSQLPKDRFSAERLKGVDSTLKIQPAKLEDSAVYLCASSFISGSPLGETQYFGPGTRLLVL.

This rearrangement joins TRBV28 to TRBJ2-7; tentative D call: TRBD2 (8 bases). Germline V gene sequence: CDR1 MDHEN, CDR2 SYDVKM. V was cut by 1 base and J by 4 bases, with 23 bases left in between. The CDR3 extends over 18 amino acids. CDR3 nucleotide sequence: TGTGCCAGCAGTTTATCCGGACAGGTGATAAGCGGGAGATACGAGCAGTACTTC. Translating it yields CASSLSGQVISGRYEQYF.

The J gene is TRBJ2-7, the V gene TRBV5-1, with 8 bases aligning to TRBD2. Losses at the gene ends were 4 bases for V and 3 bases for J; bases not matched to a gene: 6. The CDR3 is 14 residues long. The germline V gene has CDR1 SGHRS and CDR2 YFSETQ. The CDR3 DNA follows: TGCGCCAGCAGCCCGTGGACTAGCAACTACGAGCAGTACTTC. Protein product: CASSPWTSNYEQYF. Full variable domain (missing parts from reference TRBV5-1 and TRBJ2-7): KAGVTQTPRYLIKTRGQQVTLSCSPISGHRSVSWYQQTPGQGLQFLFEYFSETQRNKGNFPGRFSGRQFSNSRSEMNVSTLELGDSALYLCASSPWTSNYEQYFGPGTRLTVT.

The chain links TRBV7-9 to TRBJ1-3, with TRBD1 matching 7 bases. This CDR3 comprises 14 residues. In germline, CDR1 is SEHNR, CDR2 FQNEAQ (reference sequence). Trimming cost V 5 bases and J 5 bases; bases outside gene matches: 6. CDR3 sequence reads: CASSGTDGRNTIYF. As DNA, the CDR3 is TGTGCCAGCAGCGGGACAGACGGGAGAAACACCATATATTTT.

V is TRBV5-6 and J is TRBJ1-3; TRBD1 agrees at 9 bases. The CDR3 runs to 16 residues. The junction had 5 bases not matched to a gene; V was cut back by 4 bases and J by 0 bases. Looked up from germline, CDR1 is SGHDT and CDR2 is YYEEEE. As DNA, the CDR3 is TGTGCCAGCAGCCTAGACAGGGGGAGCTCTGGAAACACCATATATTTT. Translated, it gives CASSLDRGSSGNTIYF.

The rearrangement joins TRBV28 to TRBJ1-1, with 9 nucleotides matching TRBD1. Germline values: CDR1 MDHEN, CDR2 SYDVKM. V lost 3 bases and J lost 6; bases outside the gene matches: 14. The CDR3 contains 17 residues. CDR3 sequence: CASSLFLSGTGISEAFF. For the CDR3, the DNA is TGTGCCAGCAGTTTGTTTTTGTCCGGGACAGGGATTTCTGAAGCTTTCTTT.

The rearrangement joins TRBV2 to TRBJ2-1; D is undetermined. With 4 bases removed from V and 12 bases from J, the gap between germline ends came to 10 bases. Germline V gene sequence: CDR1 SNHLY, CDR2 FYNNEI. This CDR3 is built from 11 residues. The DNA for the CDR3 is TGTGCCAGCAGTGGGCCGTCGGGGCAGTTCTTC. It specifies CASSGPSGQFF.

This chain uses TRBV30 with TRBJ2-2; the D gene is possibly TRBD1 (6 bases). This CDR3 has 15 residues. CDR1 is GTSNPN, CDR2 SVGIG, per germline (reference sequence). V lost 5 bases and J 1 base, leaving 14 bases between the germline ends. CDR3 coding DNA: TGTGCCTGGCGGCAGGGACATCGGAACACCGGGGAGCTGTTTTTT. It codes for CAWRQGHRNTGELFF.

J is TRBJ1-2 and V is TRBV2, with D maybe TRBD1 (6 bases). Germline V gene data show CDR1 as SNHLY and CDR2 as FYNNEI. V was clipped by 4 bases and J by 2 bases, with 11 bases between them. The CDR3 covers 14 residues. CDR3 region: CASSAEGVNYGYTF. In DNA, the CDR3 is TGTGCCAGCAGTGCCGAGGGGGTGAACTATGGCTACACCTTC.

This chain uses TRBV27 with TRBJ2-7, with TRBD1 identical over 11 bases. The CDR3 is 16 amino acids. CDR1 is MNHEY, CDR2 SMNVEV, per germline (reference sequence). Trimming at V came to 5 bases and at J to 3 bases, leaving 9 bases not matched to a gene. The CDR3, as DNA: TGTGCCAGCAGTAACTCCGGGACAGGGGGTTTCTACGAGCAGTACTTC. It yields the protein CASSNSGTGGFYEQYF.

The CDR3 DNA sequence: TGTGCCAGCAGCTCGGGGTTCTACGAGCAGTACTTC. It is translated as CASSSGFYEQYF. This rearrangement joins TRBV5-6 to TRBJ2-7; TRBD2 might be the D (5 bases). The CDR3 length is 12 residues. Trimming removed 3 bases from V and 3 bases from J, with 7 bases in between. Germline V gene lookup returns CDR1 SGHDT and CDR2 YYEEEE.

The chain carries TRBV27 and TRBJ2-5; the match to TRBD1 covers 9 bases. The junction had 7 bases not matched to a gene; V was cut back by 3 bases and J by 5 bases. This CDR3 comprises 15 residues. The germline CDR1 and CDR2 sequences are MNHEY and SMNVEV (reference sequence). CDR3: CASSFLGQGSETQYF. The CDR3 DNA is TGTGCCAGCAGTTTCCTCGGACAGGGGAGCGAGACCCAGTACTTC.

This clone was counted once. The chain has TRBV10-2 and TRBJ2-1; 10 bases fit TRBD2. CDR3 size: 17 residues. The V gene's germline CDR1 is WSHSY and CDR2 SAAADI. The V and J ends lost 7 bases and 1 base, in that order; junction bases with no gene match: 10. CDR3 protein: CASTGTSGIRSYNEQFF. The CDR3, as DNA: TGCGCCAGCACGGGAACTAGCGGGATTCGTTCCTACAATGAGCAGTTCTTC.

This chain links TRBV21-1 with TRBJ1-4; the table's D call TRBD1 went unverified against the DNA. TRBV21-1 is given as a pseudogene. This CDR3 contains 13 residues. The CDR3 DNA follows: TGTGCCGGCACCCGGGACAGTACTGAAAAACTGTTTTTT. Translation gives CAGTRDSTEKLFF.

The J gene is TRBJ2-1, the V gene TRBV28, with 10 bases matching TRBD2. The trim removed 5 bases at V and 7 bases at J, leaving 14 bases unmatched. The CDR3 runs to 17 residues. Per the germline V gene, CDR1 is MDHEN and CDR2 is SYDVKM. The CDR3 DNA is TGTGCCAGCAGTCCCAGGCTAGCGGGAGCTCTGGGGAATGAGCAGTTCTTC. It is translated as CASSPRLAGALGNEQFF.

This chain connects TRBV27 to TRBJ1-5, with D unclear. Germline CDR1 is MNHEY and CDR2 is SMNVEV (reference sequence). The CDR3 spans 13 residues. V was shortened by 2 bases and J by 2 bases, with 4 bases between the two germline ends. CDR3 nucleotide sequence: TGTGCCAGCAGTTTACGGGGCAATCAGCCCCAGCATTTT. Translated: CASSLRGNQPQHF.

The V call is TRBV7-3, the J call TRBJ2-7; TRBD2 aligns across 15 bases. V shed 7 bases, J shed 5 bases, and the junction held 15 bases outside the gene matches. CDR1 and CDR2 from the germline V gene are SGHTA and FQGTGA. This CDR3 has 18 amino acids. In nucleotides, the CDR3 is TGTGCCAGCATCCCTTGGACTAGCGGGAGGGCTCTTCACGACGAGCAGTACTTC. Translation: CASIPWTSGRALHDEQYF.

The J gene is TRBJ2-1, the V gene TRBV27; 9 bases fit TRBD2. Unmatched junction bases numbered 8, after V lost 2 bases and J lost 9 bases. Per germline, CDR1 MNHEY and CDR2 SMNVEV (reference sequence). CDR3 length equals 15 residues. The CDR3 region is CASSLIAGARGEQFF. CDR3 coding DNA: TGTGCCAGCAGTTTAATAGCGGGAGCCCGGGGTGAGCAGTTCTTC.

The chain employs TRBV19 and TRBJ2-3; 7 bases line up with TRBD2. CDR3 length: 14 amino acids. The germline V gene encodes CDR1 LNHDA and CDR2 SQIVND (reference sequence). With V trimmed by 5 bases and J by 4 bases, 6 bases remained unmatched. CDR3 sequence: CASSYGRNADTQYF. The CDR3 DNA follows: TGTGCCAGTAGTTACGGGAGGAACGCAGATACGCAGTATTTT.

The J gene is TRBJ1-1, the V gene TRBV30; 10 nucleotides match TRBD1. V lost 4 bases and J lost 5; bases outside the gene matches: 7. The CDR3 runs 14 residues. Per the germline V gene, CDR1 is GTSNPN and CDR2 is SVGIG (reference sequence). The CDR3 DNA follows: TGTGCCTGGATCTTGGGACAGGGGTGGACTGAAGCTTTCTTT. Amino acid sequence: CAWILGQGWTEAFF.

The CDR3 protein is CASSSDSVGELFF. The CDR3 nucleotides are TGCGCCAGCAGCTCAGACTCAGTGGGGGAGCTGTTTTTT. The chain carries TRBV5-1 and TRBJ2-2; D not certain. Germline-derived CDR1 and CDR2 are SGHRS and YFSETQ. The CDR3 runs 13 residues. V gave up 3 bases and J gave up 8 bases, with 11 bases separating them.

The chain carries TRBV11-2 and TRBJ2-7, with D uncertain. From germline, CDR1 is SGHAT and CDR2 FQNNGV. The CDR3 is 12 residues long. Trimming pared 1 base from V and 7 bases from J, leaving 8 bases between. As DNA, the CDR3 is TGTGCCAGCAGCTTAGTCTCGGTAGAGCAGTACTTC. Its protein is CASSLVSVEQYF. Complete variable domain (other parts from reference TRBV11-2 and TRBJ2-7): EAGVAQSPRYKIIEKRQSVAFWCNPISGHATLYWYQQILGQGPKLLIQFQNNGVVDDSQLPKDRFSAERLKGVDSTLKIQPAKLEDSAVYLCASSLVSVEQYFGPGTRLTVT.

This rearrangement joins TRBV3-1 (or the pseudogene TRBV3-2) to TRBJ2-1; 11 bases align to TRBD2. V trimming: 6 bases; J trimming: 1 base; junction bases outside the gene matches: 2. Per germline, CDR1 LGHDT and CDR2 YNNKEL (reference sequence). The CDR3 runs 15 residues. This chain's CDR3 is CASSTSGSSYNEQFF. The CDR3 bases are TGTGCCAGCAGTACTAGCGGGAGTTCCTACAATGAGCAGTTCTTC.

The rearrangement links TRBV2 to TRBJ2-5, with unresolved D. The V end lost 5 bases, the J end lost 3 bases, and 10 bases lay between the germline ends. From germline, CDR1 is SNHLY and CDR2 FYNNEI. This CDR3 has 13 residues. The CDR3 nucleotides read TGTGCCAGCAGTTACCAGGTAGAAGAGACCCAGTACTTC. It specifies CASSYQVEETQYF.

The V and J genes are TRBV14 and TRBJ1-6; D not certain. Germline V gene data show CDR1 as SGHDN and CDR2 as FVKESK. With 3 bases removed from V and 0 bases from J, the gap between germline ends came to 9 bases. The CDR3 is 16 residues long. CDR3 residues: CASSHGSSSYNSPLHF. The CDR3, as DNA: TGTGCCAGCAGCCATGGGTCTAGCTCCTATAATTCACCCCTCCACTTT.

The V call is TRBV14, the J call TRBJ1-2; 8 nucleotides align to TRBD1. Germline CDR1 SGHDN, CDR2 FVKESK. V lost 2 bases, J lost 9 bases, and 8 bases stayed unmatched. The CDR3 extends over 14 amino acids. The chain's CDR3 is CASSQSRQGRSYTF. The CDR3 DNA reads TGTGCCAGCAGCCAATCTCGACAGGGGCGTAGCTACACCTTC.

The gene calls are TRBV19 and TRBJ1-5; D remains unclear. The germline CDR1 and CDR2 sequences are LNHDA and SQIVND (reference sequence). The CDR3 is made up of 15 amino acids. Trimming took 6 bases from V and 1 from J, leaving 13 bases between them. The CDR3 here is CASSRPPGSNQPQHF. The DNA for the CDR3 is TGTGCCAGTAGCCGACCCCCGGGGAGCAATCAGCCCCAGCATTTT.

This clone was counted a few times. The chain recombines TRBV4-2 with TRBJ2-3; D ambiguous. This CDR3 spans 12 amino acids. Per the germline V gene, CDR1 is LGHNA and CDR2 is YNFKEQ. V lost 0 bases to trimming and J lost 12 bases, with 10 bases between them. The CDR3 bases are TGTGCCAGCAGCCAAGATCTCCAGATCCAGTATTTT. This encodes CASSQDLQIQYF.

This chain links TRBV10-1 with TRBJ2-2, with D possibly matching TRBD1 (6 bases). Germline CDR1 and CDR2: WNHNN and SYGVQD (reference sequence). CDR3 size: 12 residues. V lost 6 bases, J lost 7 bases, and 9 bases lay in between. This chain's CDR3 is CASRKGDGELFF. CDR3 nucleotides: TGCGCCAGCAGGAAGGGGGACGGGGAGCTGTTTTTT.